The TCR beta chain described here comes from a study of T cell repertoires in aging, cancer and after chemotherapy (dated by TCRdb to the late 2010s). Some background on the complete study: The donors fell into six age groups ranging from 30 or younger to 70 or older, and each group had at least three individuals. The study profiled peripheral blood TCR beta repertoires from healthy donors and cancer patients to examine immunoaging and T cell reconstitution after chemotherapy. The complete dataset included some 10 million TCR reads. Alongside 95 healthy donors serving as a reference group, the cohort included some 220 cancer patients, of whom roughly 92 had hematological cancers and 110 to 140 had solid cancers. In the hematological group, the paired samples taken before and after chemotherapy came from chronic lymphocytic leukemia patients given fludarabine- or bendamustine-based regimens.

Comments on this clonotype: Its antigen is unknown. No quality values exist for individual bases; no much larger clone is one base distant.

Using a mixed TRB-A/B primer pool, multiplex touch-down PCR amplified rearranged TRB sequences covering the V, D and J segments. Two consecutive PCR reactions with Phusion HS II polymerase added Illumina adapters and sample indices to the amplicons. The amplicons were purified from gel with the NucleoSpin Gel and PCR Clean-up kit and then assessed with Qubit and an Agilent 2100 Bioanalyzer. Sequencing of libraries was carried out on an Illumina MiSeq in 600-cycle, single-indexed, paired-end runs. From the authors' description of their analysis: Processing of the TRB sequences was carried out with MiXCR versions 2.12 and 3.0.5. A clone was defined as each unique CDR3 nucleotide sequence, and only productive sequences supported by at least two reads were kept. Repertoire metrics included Shannon diversity, evenness, clonality (one minus evenness), and alpha-parameterized diversity profiles from alpha 0 to 5. The IGoR algorithm was used to calculate generation probabilities of clones in the paired pre- and post-chemotherapy samples. Using fastp at Q25 and MiXCR, TCRdb reprocessed the public reads and kept productive beta chains. CDR3 protein sequences are deduplicated, and each keeps its most common genes and DNA. TCRdb's processing, not the authors' own work, is the source of the V and J calls. For this sample there are more than 1,500 distinct CDR3 sequences; 55% to 60% appear just once. Of the sample, 22% falls within the top ten clones.

TCR beta rearrangements were amplified from genomic DNA isolated from peripheral blood, not from sorted cells or RNA. Including the terminal cysteine and phenylalanine, the CDR3 comprises 14 residues. Only the CDR3 DNA stays, 42 bases, in frame from base 1. Based on the germline V gene (reference sequence), the CDR1 and CDR2 sequences are SGHNT and YYREEE. V lost 0 bases and J lost 4 bases; the stretch between them is 9 bases long. What the study reported, not specific to this receptor: Lymphoid organ infiltration was present in the hematological cancer patients, and this infiltration may itself impair thymic emigration or the expansion of peripheral T cells. In healthy donors, the drop in TCR diversity with age came mainly from a loss of richness, whereas in cancer patients a loss of evenness also played a part. Compared with age-matched healthy donors, untreated patients with either hematological or solid cancers had significantly lower TCR diversity in the blood along with higher clonality. According to the authors, the repertoire data do not allow conclusions to be drawn about immunological memory after chemotherapy. Median generation probability increased over the chemotherapy interval in both cancer cohorts, suggesting repertoire reconstitution through rebound thymic output.

The specimen sequenced was blood. The chain is assembled from TRBV5-4 and TRBJ2-3; TRBD2 is a weak D gene call, 5 bases matching. The clonotype was recovered from a human donor with a blood cancer. The CDR3 reads as follows: CASSLASGSDTQYF. The DNA is TGTGCCAGCAGCTTGGCCTCGGGGTCAGATACGCAGTATTTT.